This TCR beta chain came from a study of identical twins (dated by TCRdb to between 2015 and 2016). In the study overall: To test whether fetal clonotypes persist, the study used deep sequencing on TCR alpha and beta repertoires from monozygotic twins, unrelated adults of various ages, and cord blood. To rule out contamination, replicate twin experiments were performed at different times with different library preparation protocols. The investigation overall reported the following: Recombination models systematically underestimated out-of-frame TCR alpha sharing in monozygotic twins but agreed with sharing between unrelated individuals. Compared with coincidental sharing between unrelated individuals, out-of-frame TCR alpha sequences shared between twins showed an excess of sequences with low generation probability. Excess twin sharing in beta out-of-frame sequences was weaker because fewer shared sequences lowered the signal-to-noise ratio. Zero-insertion analyses could be partly confounded by invariant T cells such as MAIT and iNKT, although diverse VJ usage argued against such confounding for most clonotypes. Abundant cord blood beta clonotypes had fewer insertions, young adult naive repertoires showed a similar but weaker trend, and memory repertoires showed no such trend. Conclusions relied on cross-sectional statistical analysis, since the same donors could not be followed over many years.

With regard to this clonotype: Its specific antigen is unknown. No quality values exist for individual bases; no much larger clone is one base distant.

Counted from cysteine to phenylalanine, this CDR3 has 16 amino acids. Only the CDR3 part of the read is kept: 48 bases, read in frame from the first base. The junction shows trimming of 7 bases on V and 6 bases on J, plus 21 bases between the germline ends. Every donor in the study was a healthy Caucasian. The twin cohort consisted of three pairs of female monozygotic twins, all aged roughly 18 to 30 years. Positive isolation kits from Invitrogen were used to isolate CD4+ and CD8+ T cell populations. Receptors were amplified or captured by 5' RACE. The sequencer listed for this sample is Illumina HiSeq 2000. A universal primer binding site was introduced by template switching, and a unique molecular identifier was present in the final cDNA, enabling accurate counting of TCR cDNA molecules. Specific primers in the conserved constant-segment region were used to synthesize first-strand cDNA for the TCR alpha and beta chains. To control for contamination, every cDNA library carried two barcodes: a SMART-Mk sample barcode plus Illumina barcodes. TruSeq adapter sequences along with Illumina sample barcodes were introduced in two successive PCR steps. Sequencing of the TCR alpha and beta cDNA libraries was done on the Illumina HiSeq platform using custom primers. The original pipeline was this. Raw reads were processed with MiGEC to extract unique molecular identifiers, and MiXCR was used to determine CDR3 positions. For each individual, recombination models were inferred using an EM algorithm with the repgenHMM and IGoR tools. Shared clonotype analysis was performed with the tcR package in R, normalizing sharing by the product of cloneset sizes. Out-of-frame nonproductive sequences were analyzed to study raw recombination free of thymic and clonal selection effects. The public sequencing data were trimmed at Q25 with fastp and processed into clonotypes with MiXCR by TCRdb, which kept only in-frame beta chains. Duplicate CDR3 protein sequences are folded into a single record with the most common DNA and genes. The V and J calls shown here were made by TCRdb, not taken from the authors' results. In this sample the table shows 250,000 to 300,000 distinct CDR3 sequences, about 8% of which occur a single time. Of the sample, approximately 3% is held by the ten largest clones.

The same data also went into a second study, on yellow fever vaccine responses in identical twins. Looking at the second paper: According to the authors, the vaccine-induced T cell response in identical twins seemed to be partly convergent and partly specific to each individual. The study precisely tracked vaccine-responding T cell clones in identical twins.

The receptor was isolated from a woman aged 18 to 35 in good health. The sequence is built from TRBV12-3 or TRBV12-4 and TRBJ2-2, with a tentative D gene TRBD1 over 6 matching bases. Sequenced sample: CD8+ T cells sorted from blood. In nucleotide form, the sequence is TGTGCCAGCATTCTTTCACGAACCGCAGGGGCCGGGGAGCTGTTTTTT. Its protein reads: CASILSRTAGAGELFF.